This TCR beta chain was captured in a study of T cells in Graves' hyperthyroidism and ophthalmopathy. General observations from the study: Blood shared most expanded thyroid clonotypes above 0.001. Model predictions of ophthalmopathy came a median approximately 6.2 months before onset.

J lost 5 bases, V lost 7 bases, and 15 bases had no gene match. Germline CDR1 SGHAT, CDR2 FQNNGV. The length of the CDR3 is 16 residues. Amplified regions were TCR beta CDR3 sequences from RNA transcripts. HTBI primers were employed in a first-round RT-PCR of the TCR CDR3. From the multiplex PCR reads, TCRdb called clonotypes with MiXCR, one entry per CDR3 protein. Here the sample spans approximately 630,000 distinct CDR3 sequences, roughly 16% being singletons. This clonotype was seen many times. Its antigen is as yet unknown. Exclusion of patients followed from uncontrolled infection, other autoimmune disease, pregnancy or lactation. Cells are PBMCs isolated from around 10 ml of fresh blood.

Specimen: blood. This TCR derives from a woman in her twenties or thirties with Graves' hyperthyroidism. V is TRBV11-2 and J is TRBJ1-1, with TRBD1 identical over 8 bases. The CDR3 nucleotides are TGTGCCAGCAACCCTTCAGGGGGCTTAACCCTGACTGAAGCTTTCTTT. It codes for CASNPSGGLTLTEAFF.